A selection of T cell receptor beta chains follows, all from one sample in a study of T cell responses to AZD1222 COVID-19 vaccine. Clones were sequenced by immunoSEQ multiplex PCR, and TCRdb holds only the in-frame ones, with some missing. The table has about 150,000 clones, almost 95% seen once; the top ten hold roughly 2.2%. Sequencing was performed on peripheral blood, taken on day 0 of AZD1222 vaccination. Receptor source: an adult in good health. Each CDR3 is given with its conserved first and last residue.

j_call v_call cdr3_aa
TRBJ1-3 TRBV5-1 CASSEGQGPGNTIYF
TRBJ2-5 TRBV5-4 CASSPGQLQETQYF
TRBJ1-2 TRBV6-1 CASSDPGNYGYTF
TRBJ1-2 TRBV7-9 CASSLGGEIYGYTF
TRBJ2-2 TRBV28 CASSPYTGELFF
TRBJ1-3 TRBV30 CAWSAKGPGNTIYF
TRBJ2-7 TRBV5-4 CASSLDAWWGEQYF
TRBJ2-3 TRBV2 CASSDRSWYSTDTQYF
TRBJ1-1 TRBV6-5 CASSAGVGAFF
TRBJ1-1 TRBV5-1 CASSPVSQGGEAFF
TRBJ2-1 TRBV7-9 CASSPVGGPHEQFF
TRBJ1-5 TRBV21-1 CASSSGSRQVEGNQPQHF
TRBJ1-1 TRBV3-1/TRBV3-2 CASSLREGRTEAFF
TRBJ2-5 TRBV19 CASSNPGTGWETQYF
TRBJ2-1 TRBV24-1 CATSDSDREQFF
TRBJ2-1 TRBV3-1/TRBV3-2 CASSQSDGRGNEQFF
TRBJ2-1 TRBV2 CASSEAGGQSSYNEQFF
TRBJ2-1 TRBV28 CASSSTGTGVNEQFF
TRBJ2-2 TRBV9 CASSVVGREGTGELFF
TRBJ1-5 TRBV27 CASRGQGSNQPQHF
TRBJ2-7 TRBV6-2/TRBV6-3 CASSYMARYEQYF
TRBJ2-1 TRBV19 CASSIRLAGGPAYNEQFF
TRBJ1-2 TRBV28 CASSLLRYSSPGSGYTF
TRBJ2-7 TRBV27 CASSMATAGVHEQYF
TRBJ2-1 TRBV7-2 CASSWTSGGANEQFF
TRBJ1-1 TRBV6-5 CASRVGARTEAFF
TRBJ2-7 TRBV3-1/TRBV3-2 CASSQFYQNGPYEQYF
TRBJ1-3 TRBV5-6 CASRLAGPGNTIYF
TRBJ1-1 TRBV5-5 CASSIRGRTEAFF
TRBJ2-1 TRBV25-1 CASSDTSGRAIEQFF
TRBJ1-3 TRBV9 CASSLTGGQGNTIYF
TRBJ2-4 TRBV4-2 CASSPMWLAKNIQYF
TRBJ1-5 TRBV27 CASSLYDGTNQPQHF
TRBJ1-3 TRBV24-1 CATSDTLSGNTIYF
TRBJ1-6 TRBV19 CATLPGHDNSPLHF
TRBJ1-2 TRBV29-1 CSVEGGPPGYTF
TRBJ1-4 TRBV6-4 CASSDRPGGGVEKLFF
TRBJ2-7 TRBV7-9 CASSSRGPGAYEQYF
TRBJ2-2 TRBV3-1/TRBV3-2 CASSQGTSETGELFF
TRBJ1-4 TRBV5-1 CASSLGRTNEKLFF
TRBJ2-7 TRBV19 CASSGQVSYEQYF
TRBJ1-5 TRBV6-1 CASSEARQGGLGPQHF
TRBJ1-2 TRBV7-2 CASSLVGDTGSGYTF
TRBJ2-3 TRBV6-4 CASSPAPLADTQYF
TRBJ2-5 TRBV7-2 CASSLSSETQYF
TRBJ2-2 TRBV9 CASMWGVGGELFF
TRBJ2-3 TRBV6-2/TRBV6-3 CASSYQWASGGTDTQYF
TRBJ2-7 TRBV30 CAWDASGGAYEQYF
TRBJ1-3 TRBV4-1 CASSPWASGNTIYF
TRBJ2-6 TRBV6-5 CASKASGANVLTF
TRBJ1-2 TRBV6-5 CASSYVQGNYGYTF
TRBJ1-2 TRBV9 CASSVEWAGSNYGYTF
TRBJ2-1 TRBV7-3 CASSSDPYNEQFF